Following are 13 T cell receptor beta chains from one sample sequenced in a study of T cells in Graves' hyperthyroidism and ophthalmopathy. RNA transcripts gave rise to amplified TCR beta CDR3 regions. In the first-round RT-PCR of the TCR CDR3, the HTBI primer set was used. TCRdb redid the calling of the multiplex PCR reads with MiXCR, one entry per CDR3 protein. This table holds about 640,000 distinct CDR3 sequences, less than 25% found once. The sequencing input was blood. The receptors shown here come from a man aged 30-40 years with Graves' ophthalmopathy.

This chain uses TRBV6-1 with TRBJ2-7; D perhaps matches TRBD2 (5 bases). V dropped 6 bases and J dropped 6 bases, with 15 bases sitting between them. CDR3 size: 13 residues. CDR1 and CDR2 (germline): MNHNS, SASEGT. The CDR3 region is CASSQTRGGEQYF. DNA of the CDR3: TGTGCCAGCAGCCAGACCCGCGGAGGCGAGCAGTACTTC.

The CDR3 protein is CASSLDLGQGVRQPQHF. As DNA, the CDR3 is TGTGCCAGCAGCTTAGATTTAGGACAGGGCGTTCGTCAGCCCCAGCATTTT. V is TRBV7-2 and J is TRBJ1-5, with TRBD1 matching over 8 bases. Trimming took 1 base from V and 6 from J; bases not matched to a gene: 11. The V gene's germline CDR1 is SGHTA and CDR2 FQGNSA. The CDR3 runs to 17 residues. Supplemented by reference TRBV7-2 and TRBJ1-5, the full variable domain reads GAGVSQSPSNKVTEKGKDVELRCDPISGHTALYWYRQSLGQGLEFLIYFQGNSAPDKSGLPSDRFSAERTGGSVSTLTIQRTQQEDSAVYLCASSLDLGQGVRQPQHFGDGTRLSIL.

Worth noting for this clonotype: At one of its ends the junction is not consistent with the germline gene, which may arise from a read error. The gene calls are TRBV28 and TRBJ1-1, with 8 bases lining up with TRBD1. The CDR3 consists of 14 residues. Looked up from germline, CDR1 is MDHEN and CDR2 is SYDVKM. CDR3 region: CASRNQGANTGAFF. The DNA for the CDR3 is TGTGCCAGCAGGAACCAGGGGGCGAATACTGGAGCTTTCTTT.

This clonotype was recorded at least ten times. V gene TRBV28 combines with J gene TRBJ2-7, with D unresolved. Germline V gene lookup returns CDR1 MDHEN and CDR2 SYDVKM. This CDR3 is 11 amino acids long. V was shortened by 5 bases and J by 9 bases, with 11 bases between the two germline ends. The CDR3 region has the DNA TGTGCCAGCAGTCAAGGGCTTTGGCAGTACTTC. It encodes CASSQGLWQYF.

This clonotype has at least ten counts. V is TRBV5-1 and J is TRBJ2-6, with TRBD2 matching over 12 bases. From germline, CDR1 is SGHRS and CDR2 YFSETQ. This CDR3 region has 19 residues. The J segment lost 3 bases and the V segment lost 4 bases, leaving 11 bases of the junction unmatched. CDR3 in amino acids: CASSHSSGREVIGANVLTF. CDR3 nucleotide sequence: TGCGCCAGCAGCCATTCTAGCGGGAGGGAGGTGATTGGGGCCAACGTCCTGACTTTC.

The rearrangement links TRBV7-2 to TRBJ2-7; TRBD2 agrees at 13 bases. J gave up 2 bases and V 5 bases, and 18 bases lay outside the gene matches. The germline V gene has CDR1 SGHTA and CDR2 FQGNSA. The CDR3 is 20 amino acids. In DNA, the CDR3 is TGTGCCAGCAGCATTCCAACCGGGACTAGCGGGATTATAGGGGCCTACGAGCAGTACTTC. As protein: CASSIPTGTSGIIGAYEQYF. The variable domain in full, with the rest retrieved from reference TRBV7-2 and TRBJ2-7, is GAGVSQSPSNKVTEKGKDVELRCDPISGHTALYWYRQSLGQGLEFLIYFQGNSAPDKSGLPSDRFSAERTGGSVSTLTIQRTQQEDSAVYLCASSIPTGTSGIIGAYEQYFGPGTRLTVT.

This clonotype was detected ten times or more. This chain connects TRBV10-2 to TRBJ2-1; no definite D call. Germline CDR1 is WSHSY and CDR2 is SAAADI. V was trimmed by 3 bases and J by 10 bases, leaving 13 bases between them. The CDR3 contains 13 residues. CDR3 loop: CASSDSNLPEQFF. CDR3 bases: TGCGCCAGCAGTGATAGTAATCTCCCGGAGCAGTTCTTC.

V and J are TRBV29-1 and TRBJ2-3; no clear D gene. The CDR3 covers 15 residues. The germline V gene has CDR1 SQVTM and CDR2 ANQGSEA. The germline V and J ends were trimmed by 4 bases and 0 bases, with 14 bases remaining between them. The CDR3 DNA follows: TGCAGCGTTGCATCCGGCGTTCTTAGCACAGATACGCAGTATTTT. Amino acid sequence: CSVASGVLSTDTQYF.

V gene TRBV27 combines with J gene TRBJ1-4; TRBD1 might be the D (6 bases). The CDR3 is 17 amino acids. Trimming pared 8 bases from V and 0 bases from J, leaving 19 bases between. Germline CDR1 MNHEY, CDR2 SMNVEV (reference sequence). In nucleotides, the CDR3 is TGTGCCAGCTTGTGCCGGGGGCTCACTGCAACTAATGAAAAACTGTTTTTT. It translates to CASLCRGLTATNEKLFF. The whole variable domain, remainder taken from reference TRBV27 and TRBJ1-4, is EAQVTQNPRYLITVTGKKLTVTCSQNMNHEYMSWYRQDPGLGLRQIYYSMNVEVTDKGDVPEGYKVSRKEKRNFPLILESPSPNQTSLYFCASLCRGLTATNEKLFFGSGTQLSVL.

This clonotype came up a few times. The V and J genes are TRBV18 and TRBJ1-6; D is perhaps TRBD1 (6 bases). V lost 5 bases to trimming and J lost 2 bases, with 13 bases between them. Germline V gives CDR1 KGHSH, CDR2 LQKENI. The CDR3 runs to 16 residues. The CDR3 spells CASSSTGRPYNSPLHF. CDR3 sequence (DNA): TGTGCCAGCTCATCCACAGGGAGACCCTATAATTCACCCCTCCACTTT. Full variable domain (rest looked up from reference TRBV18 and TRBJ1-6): NAGVMQNPRHLVRRRGQEARLRCSPMKGHSHVYWYRQLPEEGLKFMVYLQKENIIDESGMPKERFSAEFPKEGPSILRIQQVVRGDSAAYFCASSSTGRPYNSPLHFGNGTRLTVT.

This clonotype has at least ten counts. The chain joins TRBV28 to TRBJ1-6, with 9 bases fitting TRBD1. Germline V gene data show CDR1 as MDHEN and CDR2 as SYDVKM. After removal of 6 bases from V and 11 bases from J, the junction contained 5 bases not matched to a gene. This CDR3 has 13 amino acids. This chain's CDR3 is CASSQGDRAPLHF. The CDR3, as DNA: TGTGCCAGCAGCCAGGGGGACAGGGCACCCCTCCACTTT. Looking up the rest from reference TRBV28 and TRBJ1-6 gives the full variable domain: DVKVTQSSRYLVKRTGEKVFLECVQDMDHENMFWYRQDPGLGLRLIYFSYDVKMKEKGDIPEGYSVSREKKERFSLILESASTNQTSMYLCASSQGDRAPLHFGNGTRLTVT.

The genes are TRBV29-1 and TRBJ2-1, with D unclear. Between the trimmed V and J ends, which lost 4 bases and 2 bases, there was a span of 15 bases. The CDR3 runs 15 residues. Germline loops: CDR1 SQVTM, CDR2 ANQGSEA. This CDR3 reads CSVGRRLRTYNEQFF. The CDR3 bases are TGCAGCGTTGGGCGCCGATTGAGGACCTACAATGAGCAGTTCTTC.

For the CDR3, the DNA is TGTGCCAGCAGGATGACAGGGGGGTTAGAGACCCAGTACTTC. Its protein is CASRMTGGLETQYF. The chain employs TRBV6-1 and TRBJ2-5; 9 bases are a match to TRBD1. The junction had 6 bases not matched to a gene; V was cut back by 6 bases and J by 4 bases. The CDR3 sequence is 14 residues long. Germline V gene data show CDR1 as MNHNS and CDR2 as SASEGT.